Below, one TCR beta chain is given with its context. This sample is drawn from a study of blood T cell repertoires in COVID-19. Study-level background: Collection of acute and convalescent COVID-19 samples took place in the United States, Italy and Spain. T cells, B-cell-depleted T cells, or PBMCs provided the cDNA or gDNA that served as material.

Original methodology: Reference gene primer amplification yielded estimated nucleated cell counts. Sequencing used immunoSEQ multiplex PCR; TCRdb keeps in-frame clones, though not all of them. V and J calls and clone size are those listed in that table; D and trimming were worked out from the DNA. The table has about 54,000 clones, around 87% seen once. The CDR3 extends over 13 amino acids. Germline trimming cut 1 base from V and 5 bases from J; bases unmatched to any gene: 0. Germline values: CDR1 SGHRS, CDR2 YFSETQ. This clonotype was sampled from a man over 45 with active COVID-19. The chain is built from TRBV5-1 and TRBJ2-1; 7 positions agree with TRBD2. The sequencing sample was made of peripheral blood. CDR3: CASSLTSDNEQFF. Written as DNA, the CDR3 is TGCGCCAGCAGCTTGACTAGCGACAATGAGCAGTTCTTC. The full variable domain, completed using reference TRBV5-1 and TRBJ2-1, is KAGVTQTPRYLIKTRGQQVTLSCSPISGHRSVSWYQQTPGQGLQFLFEYFSETQRNKGNFPGRFSGRQFSNSRSEMNVSTLELGDSALYLCASSLTSDNEQFFGPGTRLTVL.